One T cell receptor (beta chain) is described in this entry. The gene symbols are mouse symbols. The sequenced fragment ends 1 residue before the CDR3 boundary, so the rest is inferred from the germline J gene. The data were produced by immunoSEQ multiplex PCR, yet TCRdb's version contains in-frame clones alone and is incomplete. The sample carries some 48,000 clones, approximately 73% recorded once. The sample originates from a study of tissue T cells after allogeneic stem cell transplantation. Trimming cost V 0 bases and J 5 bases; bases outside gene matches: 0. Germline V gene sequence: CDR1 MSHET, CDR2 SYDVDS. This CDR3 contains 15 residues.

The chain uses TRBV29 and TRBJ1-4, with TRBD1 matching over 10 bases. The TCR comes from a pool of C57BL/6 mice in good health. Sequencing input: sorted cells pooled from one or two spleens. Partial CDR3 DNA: TGTGCTAGCAGTTTATCGGGACAGGGGAACGAAAGATTATTT. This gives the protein CASSLSGQGNERLF. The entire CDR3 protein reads CASSLSGQGNERLFF.